This TCR beta chain is from a study of T cell changes during pregnancy in multiple sclerosis. TCRdb's table, derived via immunoSEQ multiplex PCR, lists solely in-frame clones and lacks some. This sample yields under 95,000 clones, of which 75% to 95% are seen a single time; 0.43% belongs to the top ten. The J segment lost 3 bases and the V segment lost 4 bases, leaving 15 bases of the junction unmatched. The germline V gene encodes CDR1 SEHNR and CDR2 FQNEAQ (reference sequence). The CDR3 contains 17 residues. This sequence was found in a female donor with multiple sclerosis, enrolled in a pregnancy study. The material was CD4+ T cells from peripheral blood mononuclear cells, obtained before pregnancy. V and J are TRBV7-9 and TRBJ2-7, with 7 bases identical to TRBD1. In DNA, the CDR3 is TGTGCCAGCAGCTCTCGGACAGGTTCAGGAGTAATCTACGAGCAGTACTTC. As protein: CASSSRTGSGVIYEQYF.